The text below deals with one TCR beta chain. Germline V lookup: CDR1 MNHEY, CDR2 SMNVEV (reference sequence). CDR3 size: 18 residues. Template switching was used to attach UMIs, which incorporated a 6-nucleotide sample barcode. Amplification of TCRalpha and TCRbeta cDNA involved two nested PCRs that ran for 16 and 9 cycles. TCRdb reprocessed the 5' RACE reads, with one entry per CDR3 protein and no DNA. The sample is made up of roughly 200,000 distinct CDR3 sequences, and the top ten hold less than 2% of it. Donors each gave over 2 ml of blood. The sample comes from a study of monozygotic twins with inflammatory bowel disease.

This rearrangement joins TRBV27 to TRBJ2-7; TCRdb reports TRBD1, a call that lacks DNA to check it against. This sequence was found in a human donor with ulcerative colitis or Crohn's disease, or a healthy co-twin of an affected twin (not recorded which). Sequencing was done on a sample of blood. CDR3 sequence reads: CASSQDRGRRPSPYEQYF.